Below are 10 T cell receptor beta chains sequenced from a single sample in a study of T cells in Graves' hyperthyroidism and ophthalmopathy. Amplified TCR beta CDR3 regions came from RNA transcripts. Carried out on the TCR CDR3, a first-round RT-PCR used the HTBI primer set. TCRdb ran MiXCR on the multiplex PCR reads and lists one entry per CDR3 protein. The sample yields a few hundred thousand distinct CDR3 sequences, 15% seen once. Source material: blood. The receptors shown here come from a woman aged 30 to 39 with Graves' hyperthyroidism.

This clonotype came up many times. The chain couples TRBV6-1 to TRBJ2-1, with TRBD2 identical over 7 bases. Germline V CDR1 and CDR2: MNHNS, SASEGT. CDR3 length: 15 residues. Trimming took 7 bases from V and 7 from J; bases not matched to a gene: 13. CDR3 sequence: CASNPDPGGINEQFF. The CDR3 region has the DNA TGTGCCAGCAACCCGGACCCGGGAGGTATAAATGAGCAGTTCTTC.

This clonotype was observed a few times. V usage is TRBV18 and J usage is TRBJ2-1, with 8 bases identical to TRBD2. Trimming took 2 bases from V and 1 from J; bases not matched to a gene: 4. Germline CDR1 reads KGHSH; CDR2 reads LQKENI. The CDR3 loop spans 16 amino acids. The CDR3 region has the DNA TGTGCCAGCTCACCATCAGCGGGAGTATCCTACAATGAGCAGTTCTTC. It is translated as CASSPSAGVSYNEQFF.

This clonotype was counted at least ten times. The chain has TRBV7-9 and TRBJ2-7, with TRBD2 matching 14 bases. Germline-derived CDR1 and CDR2 are SEHNR and FQNEAQ (reference sequence). J gave up 0 bases and V 1 base, and 11 bases lay outside the gene matches. The CDR3 is 20 amino acids. The CDR3 sequence: CASSLGGEGTSGSRSYEQYF. The CDR3 bases are TGTGCCAGCAGCTTAGGAGGGGAAGGGACTAGCGGGAGCCGCTCCTACGAGCAGTACTTC.

Ten or more counts support this clonotype. This chain joins TRBV20-1 and TRBJ1-5; D call uncertain. The germline V and J ends were trimmed by 3 bases and 4 bases, with 16 bases remaining between them. This CDR3 is 15 amino acids long. The germline CDR1 and CDR2 sequences are DFQATT and SNEGSKA (reference sequence). CDR3 DNA sequence: TGCAGTGCTAGGATCTCTGGGATACCGAATCAGCCCCAGCATTTT. Translating gives CSARISGIPNQPQHF.

The sample holds many counts of this clonotype. The chain has TRBV29-1 and TRBJ2-1, with 10 bases lining up with TRBD1. The CDR3 is 14 amino acids. Germline V gene sequence: CDR1 SQVTM, CDR2 ANQGSEA. The trim removed 8 bases at V and 2 bases at J, leaving 6 bases unmatched. Here the CDR3 reads CSHRGQGTYNEQFF. The CDR3 nucleotides read TGCAGCCACCGGGGACAGGGGACCTACAATGAGCAGTTCTTC.

This clonotype was detected many times. V is TRBV7-3 and J is TRBJ2-1, with 13 bases fitting TRBD2. The germline V gene has CDR1 SGHTA and CDR2 FQGTGA. The CDR3 runs to 15 residues. V lost 6 bases and J lost 10; bases outside the gene matches: 9. CDR3 residues: CASSPGLAGAGEQFF. CDR3 coding DNA: TGTGCCAGCAGTCCTGGACTAGCGGGAGCGGGGGAGCAGTTCTTC.

In its sample, this clonotype was seen a few times. The V call is TRBV7-9, the J call TRBJ2-7; no clear D gene. The V and J ends lost 1 base and 3 bases respectively, with 10 bases between them. Looked up from germline, CDR1 is SEHNR and CDR2 is FQNEAQ (reference sequence). The length of the CDR3 is 14 residues. CDR3 bases: TGTGCCAGCAGCTTAGGGGCGGCGAACTACGAGCAGTACTTC. Translating gives CASSLGAANYEQYF.

This clonotype occurred many times. The rearrangement links TRBV20-1 to TRBJ2-1, with 12 nucleotides matching TRBD2. The J segment lost 4 bases and the V segment lost 0 bases, leaving 4 bases of the junction unmatched. Germline CDR1 and CDR2: DFQATT and SNEGSKA (reference sequence). The CDR3 runs 16 residues. In DNA, the CDR3 is TGCAGTGCTAGAGATAGGACTAGCGGGGCTTACAATGAGCAGTTCTTC. Encoded protein: CSARDRTSGAYNEQFF.

This clonotype showed up just a few times. This chain links TRBV25-1 with TRBJ2-7; D may be TRBD1 or TRBD2 (6 bases each). The CDR3 has 16 amino acids. Trimming took off 1 base at V and 3 bases at J, with 16 bases between the two ends. CDR1 is MGHDK, CDR2 SYGVNS, per germline. The CDR3 sequence: CASSEFWGGGGYEQYF. As DNA, the CDR3 is TGTGCCAGCAGTGAATTTTGGGGCGGAGGGGGCTACGAGCAGTACTTC.

This clonotype showed up many times. The V call is TRBV11-2, the J call TRBJ2-3; no clear D. This CDR3 comprises 17 residues. Germline CDR1 SGHAT, CDR2 FQNNGV. Between the trimmed V and J ends, which lost 2 bases and 6 bases, there was a span of 21 bases. CDR3 amino acids: CASSLLPRGRSGDTQYF. DNA of the CDR3: TGTGCCAGCAGCTTACTCCCCCGTGGGCGGAGTGGGGATACGCAGTATTTT.